This T cell receptor beta chain was sequenced during a study of blood T cell repertoires in COVID-19. As for the study in general: Specimens from acute and convalescent COVID-19 originated in the United States, Italy and Spain.

V gave up 0 bases and J gave up 4 bases, with 19 bases separating them. The CDR3 consists of 18 residues. In germline, CDR1 is SGHTA, CDR2 FQGTGA. As processed by the authors: Amplifying reference gene primers gave estimates of nucleated cell counts. Profiled with immunoSEQ multiplex PCR; TCRdb holds only in-frame clones, not every one. V and J calls and clone size follow that table, whereas D and trimming were derived from the DNA. This sample carries 98,000 or so clones, around 64% of them seen once, and the ten largest clones take 1.5% to 2%. This TCR came from a middle-aged woman with acute or convalescent COVID-19. The sequenced sample consisted of peripheral blood. The chain links TRBV7-3 to TRBJ1-5; tentative D call: TRBD1 (5 bases). Here the CDR3 DNA reads TGTGCCAGCAGCTTAACCCCCCTGGGACTTAACAAAAATCAGCCCCAGCATTTT. It specifies CASSLTPLGLNKNQPQHF. Drawing the rest from reference TRBV7-3 and TRBJ1-5, the complete variable domain is GAGVSQTPSNKVTEKGKYVELRCDPISGHTALYWYRQSLGQGPEFLIYFQGTGAADDSGLPNDRFFAVRPEGSVSTLKIQRTERGDSAVYLCASSLTPLGLNKNQPQHFGDGTRLSIL.